These T cell receptor beta chains were read from a single sample in a study of blood T cell repertoires in COVID-19. Assay: immunoSEQ multiplex PCR; the TCRdb copy retains only in-frame clones and omits some. The table records 90,000 or so clones, 86% of them present only once. Sample: peripheral blood. The receptors derive from a man in his fifties with active COVID-19. The CDR3 runs from the conserved cysteine through the conserved F or W. Fields, in order: clone size, J gene, V gene, D gene, CDR3 protein, CDR3 DNA. The D gene is left open where the match is weak. Expanded clones get a size class; other rows say once, few or many, or leave the size out.

>-|TRBJ1-1|TRBV3-1/TRBV3-2|-
CASSLGGKATEAFF
TGTGCCAGCAGCCTAGGCGGCAAAGCCACTGAAGCTTTCTTT
>-|TRBJ2-3|TRBV11-2|-
CASRGGGTDTQYF
TGTGCCTCGCGCGGAGGGGGCACAGATACGCAGTATTTT
>-|TRBJ2-7|TRBV6-5|-
CASAIFYEQYF
TGTGCCAGCGCTATTTTCTACGAGCAGTACTTC
>-|TRBJ2-1|TRBV27|-
CASSFYGSPSYNEQFF
TGTGCCAGCAGTTTTTACGGGTCCCCATCCTACAATGAGCAGTTCTTC
>few|TRBJ1-2|TRBV19|-
CASSGASPTNYGYTF
TGTGCCAGTAGTGGGGCCTCGCCTACTAACTATGGCTACACCTTC
>-|TRBJ1-1|TRBV7-3|-
CASRDPGTGSTEAFF
TGTGCCAGCAGGGATCCGGGAACCGGAAGCACTGAAGCTTTCTTT
>few|TRBJ2-1|TRBV3-1/TRBV3-2|TRBD1
CASSQLGTGGYEQFF
TGTGCCAGCAGCCAATTAGGGACAGGGGGGTATGAGCAGTTCTTC
>-|TRBJ1-4|TRBV30|TRBD1
CAWSLTGSTNEKLFF
TGTGCCTGGAGTTTGACAGGGTCAACTAATGAAAAACTGTTTTTT
>-|TRBJ1-2|TRBV6-2/TRBV6-3|TRBD1
CASSPTGNYGYTF
TGTGCCAGCAGCCCGACAGGGAACTATGGCTACACCTTC
>few|TRBJ1-6|TRBV19|-
CASKDRLGDSPLHF
TGTGCCAGTAAGGACCGCCTAGGGGATTCACCCCTCCACTTT
>-|TRBJ1-2|TRBV29-1|-
CSVGGGYTF
TGCAGCGTTGGGGGCGGCTACACCTTC
>-|TRBJ1-4|TRBV5-5|TRBD1
CASSPEDRGGEKLFF
TGTGCCAGCAGCCCGGAAGACAGGGGCGGTGAAAAACTGTTTTTT
>-|TRBJ2-1|TRBV24-1|TRBD2
CATSAGLFSDEQFF
TGTGCCACCAGTGCGGGACTATTCTCCGATGAGCAGTTCTTC
>-|TRBJ2-3|TRBV2|-
CASSELGTDTQYF
TGTGCCAGCAGTGAGTTAGGCACAGATACGCAGTATTTT
>-|TRBJ1-6|TRBV20-1|-
CSASDGGTVVQSPLHF
TGCAGTGCTAGTGATGGAGGGACCGTGGTTCAGTCACCCCTCCACTTT
>few|TRBJ2-7|TRBV24-1|TRBD2
CATNSGRSYEQYF
TGTGCCACCAATAGCGGGCGCTCCTACGAGCAGTACTTC
>-|TRBJ2-2|TRBV5-1|-
CASSTDGAGELFF
TGCGCCAGCAGCACGGACGGGGCCGGGGAGCTGTTTTTT
>-|TRBJ2-7|TRBV27|-
CASSLYGVASSYEQYF
TGTGCCAGCAGTTTATATGGAGTAGCGAGTTCCTACGAGCAGTACTTC
>-|TRBJ2-1|TRBV7-2|TRBD2
CASSRRAGVKDNEQFF
TGTGCCAGCAGCCGGAGAGCGGGAGTGAAGGACAATGAGCAGTTCTTC
>-|TRBJ2-7|TRBV28|-
CASSAPRLADYEQYF
TGTGCCAGCAGTGCACCTAGGTTAGCAGACTACGAGCAGTACTTC
>once|TRBJ1-2|TRBV7-2|-
CASSRDIPPWGYTF
TGTGCCAGCAGCCGGGACATCCCGCCGTGGGGCTACACCTTC
>-|TRBJ2-3|TRBV29-1|-
CSVVPYPDTQYF
TGCAGCGTTGTGCCCTACCCAGATACGCAGTATTTT
>once|TRBJ1-2|TRBV10-3|TRBD1
CAISADRGADYGYTF
TGTGCCATCAGTGCCGACAGGGGAGCCGACTATGGCTACACCTTC